This T cell receptor beta chain derives from a study of OX40 agonist ivuxolimab in advanced cancers. It was autoimmune disease history or systemic immunosuppression that excluded patients. Assay: immunoSEQ multiplex PCR; the TCRdb copy retains only in-frame clones and omits some. The repertoire holds about 77,000 clones, approximately 84% seen once, with about 4.9% in the top ten. Per germline, CDR1 WNHNN and CDR2 SYGVQD (reference sequence). This CDR3 has 18 amino acids. The junction had 13 bases not matched to a gene; V was cut back by 8 bases and J by 0 bases. The clonotype was recovered from an adult with an advanced solid tumor such as melanoma, head and neck, liver or kidney cancer. The sequencing used CD4+ or CD8+ T cells sorted from blood, collected in a trial of the OX40 agonist ivuxolimab. The V call is TRBV10-1, the J call TRBJ1-5; 10 bases fit TRBD1. The CDR3 bases are TGCGCCAGCCCGCTCCGGGACAGGGGACAATATAGCAATCAGCCCCAGCATTTT. Its translation is CASPLRDRGQYSNQPQHF.